This TCR beta chain was captured by sequencing in a study of beta chain features in type 1 diabetes. Study-level points and caveats: A closer apparent resemblance between naive, central memory and Treg TCRB repertoires was seen in patients than in healthy donors. Researchers report that Type 1 diabetes patients had moderately but significantly shorter TCRB CDR3s across all four CD4+ subsets. At VDJ recombination sites, type 1 diabetes patients had fewer insertions and more deleted nucleotides. High-TCR-expressing cells could be over-represented by cDNA sequencing.

Expressed TCRB transcripts were sequenced because the isolated RNA had all been reverse transcribed beforehand. This table comes from immunoSEQ multiplex PCR, and its TCRdb copy is limited to in-frame clones, with some not included. The repertoire consists of 200,000 to 250,000 clones, with around 13% occurring once and the leading ten covering just under 0.02%. In this sample, this clone turned up a few times. Its target is not known. The source of this sequence is a man younger than 45 with type 1 diabetes. What was sequenced was naive CD4+ T cells from blood.

The CDR3 protein is CASSLFASGDEQFF. CDR3 nucleotides: TGTGCCAGCAGCTTATTCGCTAGCGGGGATGAGCAGTTCTTC. V gene TRBV7-2 combines with J gene TRBJ2-1; TRBD2 matches 9 bases. Germline CDR1 and CDR2: SGHTA and FQGNSA. The CDR3 is made up of 14 amino acids. The trim removed 2 bases at V and 8 bases at J, leaving 4 bases unmatched.